These 4 T cell receptor beta chains came from one sample sequenced in a study of blood T cells in healthy people across ages. It was with a sample-barcoded 5' primer and a J-beta primer mix that a second PCR of roughly 7 to 12 cycles was run. One entry per CDR3 protein results from TCRdb running MiXCR on the 5' RACE reads. The sample lists about a million distinct CDR3 sequences, roughly 43% occurring once. The sample consisted of blood. The receptors were gathered from a man aged 25 to 40 in good health.

Remarks on this clonotype: A much bigger clone sits one base away, suggesting this may be a read error. This chain uses TRBV25-1 with TRBJ2-1; tentatively, D is TRBD2 (6 bases). The V gene lost 0 bases and the J gene lost 13 bases, with 19 bases spanning the gap. Germline-derived CDR1 and CDR2 are MGHDK and SYGVNS. This CDR3 spans 15 amino acids. The CDR3 protein is CASSEYGGNQETQFF. CDR3 in DNA: TGTGCCAGCAGTGAATATGGGGGGAACCAGGAGACCCAGTTCTTC.

The chain is built from TRBV12-3 or TRBV12-4 and TRBJ1-6; no reliable D call. The CDR3 totals 13 residues. V gave up 5 bases and J gave up 7 bases, with 9 bases separating them. The CDR3 region is CASSPHENSPLHF. CDR3 coding DNA: TGTGCCAGCAGTCCGCATGAGAATTCACCCCTCCACTTT.

This clonotype has only a few counts. This chain links TRBV11-2 with TRBJ2-7; D is possibly TRBD1 (6 bases). The CDR3 is made up of 15 amino acids. Germline V CDR1 and CDR2: SGHAT, FQNNGV. Trimming took 0 bases from V and 3 from J, leaving 12 bases between them. This CDR3 reads CASSLDPGEGYEQYF. The CDR3 DNA reads as TGTGCCAGCAGCTTAGACCCAGGGGAAGGCTACGAGCAGTACTTC.

The chain joins TRBV28 to TRBJ2-1; 7 bases are a match to TRBD2. CDR1 is MDHEN and CDR2 is SYDVKM in the germline V gene. The CDR3 covers 18 residues. The V and J ends lost 2 bases and 6 bases, in that order; junction bases with no gene match: 16. CDR3 amino acids: CASSLSFGAGVLANEQFF. The CDR3 DNA sequence: TGTGCCAGCAGTTTAAGTTTTGGGGCGGGGGTTTTAGCCAATGAGCAGTTCTTC.